A single sample gave rise to the 2 T cell receptor beta chains below, sequenced in a study of T cell responses to AZD1222 COVID-19 vaccine. The assay was immunoSEQ multiplex PCR, and TCRdb's table has in-frame clones only and misses some. This table has around 46,000 clones, around nine tenths appearing once. The source material was peripheral blood, sampled 28 days after the second AZD1222 dose. The receptors derive from an adult who received the AZD1222 COVID-19 vaccine.

This clone was counted once. The chain employs TRBV5-6 and TRBJ2-2; possibly TRBD2 for D (5 bases). The V gene lost 4 bases and the J gene lost 2 bases, with 12 bases spanning the gap. The CDR3 covers 15 residues. In germline, CDR1 is SGHDT, CDR2 YYEEEE. As DNA, the CDR3 is TGTGCCAGCAGCCCGATAACTAGAAACACCGGGGAGCTGTTTTTT. This translates into CASSPITRNTGELFF.

The rearrangement joins TRBV7-2 to TRBJ1-2; D gene ambiguous. This CDR3 spans 16 amino acids. Deletions cut 0 bases from V and 8 bases from J, with 19 bases between. Germline CDR1 SGHTA, CDR2 FQGNSA. The CDR3 is CASSLAPLGLTGGYTF. The CDR3 nucleotides read TGTGCCAGCAGCTTAGCGCCACTGGGTCTCACTGGGGGCTACACCTTC.